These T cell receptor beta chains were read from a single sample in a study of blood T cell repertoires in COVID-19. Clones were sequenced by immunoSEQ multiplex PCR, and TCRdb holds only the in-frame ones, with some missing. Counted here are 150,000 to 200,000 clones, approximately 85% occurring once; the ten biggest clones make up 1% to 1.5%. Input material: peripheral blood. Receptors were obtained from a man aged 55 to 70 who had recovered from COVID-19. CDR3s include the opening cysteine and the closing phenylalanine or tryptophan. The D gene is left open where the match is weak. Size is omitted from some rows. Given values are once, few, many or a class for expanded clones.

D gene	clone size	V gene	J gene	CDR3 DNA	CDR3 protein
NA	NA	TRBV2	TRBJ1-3	TGTGCCAGCAGTGAAGCGCTTACAGGGTTCGGAAACACCATATATTTT	CASSEALTGFGNTIYF
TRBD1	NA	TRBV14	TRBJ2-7	TGTGCCAGCAGCCAGGGGACAGGAGGATACGAGCAGTACTTC	CASSQGTGGYEQYF
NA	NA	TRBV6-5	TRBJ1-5	TGTGCCAGCATTCCCGTGGGAGTTAGCAATCAGCCCCAGCATTTT	CASIPVGVSNQPQHF
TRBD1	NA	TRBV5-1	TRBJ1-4	TGCGCCAGCAGCGTGACAGGGGACCCTTCCACTAATGAAAAACTGTTTTTT	CASSVTGDPSTNEKLFF
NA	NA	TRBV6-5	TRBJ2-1	TGTGCCAGCAGTTACACACAGGGCTATGAGCAGTTCTTC	CASSYTQGYEQFF
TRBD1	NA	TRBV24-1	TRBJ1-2	TGTGCCACCAGCAGCCAGGGGGTATCCTATGGCTACACCTTC	CATSSQGVSYGYTF
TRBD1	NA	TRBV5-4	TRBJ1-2	TGTGCCAGCAGCTTTTCGACAGGGGGCTCTCGTGGCTACACCTTC	CASSFSTGGSRGYTF
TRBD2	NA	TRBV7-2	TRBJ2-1	TGTGCCAGCAGCTTACTGGGCGGGGGGAGCAATGAGCAGTTCTTC	CASSLLGGGSNEQFF
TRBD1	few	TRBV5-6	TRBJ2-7	TGTGCCAGCAGCCTCGGACAGGGACGATACGAGCAGTACTTC	CASSLGQGRYEQYF
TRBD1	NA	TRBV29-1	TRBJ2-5	TGCAGCGCTCGACAGGGGGCAGGGGAGACCCAGTACTTC	CSARQGAGETQYF
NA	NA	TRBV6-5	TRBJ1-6	TGTGCCAGCATTCGGCAGGGGCAAAATTCACCCCTCCACTTT	CASIRQGQNSPLHF
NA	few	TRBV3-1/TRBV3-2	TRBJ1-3	TGTGCCAGCAGCCAGGTGGCAGGGGTTACCGGAAACACCATATATTTT	CASSQVAGVTGNTIYF
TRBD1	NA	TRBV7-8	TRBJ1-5	TGTGCCAGCAGCTCCGGACAGGGTGCTGATCGATATTATCAGCCCCAGCATTTT	CASSSGQGADRYYQPQHF
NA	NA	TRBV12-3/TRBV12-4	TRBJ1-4	TGTGCCAGCAGCTCAGGGGTCGACGAAAAACTGTTTTTT	CASSSGVDEKLFF
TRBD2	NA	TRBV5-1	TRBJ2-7	TGCGCCAGCACTGGGGAGGGAGGGTTCGAGCAGTACTTC	CASTGEGGFEQYF
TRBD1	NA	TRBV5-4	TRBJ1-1	TGTGCCAGCAGTCATATCTCCGGGACAGGGCCCACTGAAGCTTTCTTT	CASSHISGTGPTEAFF
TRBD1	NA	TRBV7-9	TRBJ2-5	TGTGCCAGCAGCTTAGCCGGGACAGGGGTTGGGACCCAGTACTTC	CASSLAGTGVGTQYF
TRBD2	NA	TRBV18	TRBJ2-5	TGTGCCAGCTCACCCCCCAGCGGGGGGGCGAAAGAGACCCAGTACTTC	CASSPPSGGAKETQYF
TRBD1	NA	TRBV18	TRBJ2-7	TGTGCCAGCTCACCACCGATGACAGGGACCTCCTACGAGCAGTACTTC	CASSPPMTGTSYEQYF
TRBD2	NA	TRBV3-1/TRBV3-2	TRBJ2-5	TGTGCCAGCAGCTACCTGCCTAGCGGGGGGGCAGGGACCCAGTACTTC	CASSYLPSGGAGTQYF
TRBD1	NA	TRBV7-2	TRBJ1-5	TGTGCCAGCAGCGTATTGGGACAGCCCAATCAGCCCCAGCATTTT	CASSVLGQPNQPQHF
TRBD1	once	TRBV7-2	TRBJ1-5	TGTGCCAGCAGCACGCGGACAGGGGAGGGTCAGCCCCAGCATTTT	CASSTRTGEGQPQHF
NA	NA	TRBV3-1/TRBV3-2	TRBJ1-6	TGTGCCAGCAGCCAAGATTACGCAGGGGATAATTCACCCCTCCACTTT	CASSQDYAGDNSPLHF
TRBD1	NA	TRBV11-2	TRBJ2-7	TGTGCCAGCAGCTTCGGACAGGGTACCTACGAGCAGTACTTC	CASSFGQGTYEQYF
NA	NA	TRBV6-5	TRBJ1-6	TGTGCCAGCGGACCGGAGGGTTCACCCCTCCACTTT	CASGPEGSPLHF
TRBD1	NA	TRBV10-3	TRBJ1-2	TGTGCCATCAGTGAGTCTTTCAGACAGGGAGCTAACTATGGCTACACCTTC	CAISESFRQGANYGYTF
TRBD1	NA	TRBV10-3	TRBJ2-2	TGTGCCATCATACCCCGGGACAGGGGAGCGGCGGTCGGGGAGCTGTTTTTT	CAIIPRDRGAAVGELFF
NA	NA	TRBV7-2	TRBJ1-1	TGTGCCAGCAGCCTCGGGTCGGGAGGGAACACTGAAGCTTTCTTT	CASSLGSGGNTEAFF
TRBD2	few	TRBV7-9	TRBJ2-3	TGTGCCAGCAGAAATAGCGGGGGAACAGATACGCAGTATTTT	CASRNSGGTDTQYF
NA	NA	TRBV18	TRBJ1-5	TGTGCCAGCTCCCCCGGGAGAATCAATCAGCCCCAGCATTTT	CASSPGRINQPQHF
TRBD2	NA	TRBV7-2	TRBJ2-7	TGTGCCAGCAGCTTAGGGGGGGGGACTAGTAGTTTCGAGCAGTACTTC	CASSLGGGTSSFEQYF
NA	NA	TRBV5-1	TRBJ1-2	TGCGCCAGCAGCATCGGACAGAGCGCCTATGGCTACACCTTC	CASSIGQSAYGYTF
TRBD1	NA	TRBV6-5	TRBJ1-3	TGTGCCAGCAGTTACTCCAACAGGGGGAGTGGAAACACCATATATTTT	CASSYSNRGSGNTIYF
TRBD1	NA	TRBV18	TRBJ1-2	TGTGCCAGCTCACCCTTGACAGGGGAGGTAACTGGCTACACCTTC	CASSPLTGEVTGYTF
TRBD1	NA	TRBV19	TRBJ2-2	TGTGCCACCCGGGGACAGTTGAACACCGGGGAGCTGTTTTTT	CATRGQLNTGELFF
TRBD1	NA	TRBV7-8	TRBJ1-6	TGTGCCAGCAGCTTGGGACAGAATAATTCACCCCTCCACTTT	CASSLGQNNSPLHF
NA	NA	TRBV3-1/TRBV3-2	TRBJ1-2	TGTGCCAGCAGCCTCCAGGGGCAGGCTGGCTACACCTTC	CASSLQGQAGYTF
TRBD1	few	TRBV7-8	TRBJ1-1	TGTGCCAGCAGCTTAAGGGACAGGCCGACTGGACCTGAAGCTTTCTTT	CASSLRDRPTGPEAFF
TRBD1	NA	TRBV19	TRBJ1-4	TGTGCCAGTAGTCCGGACAGGACTAATGAAAAACTGTTTTTT	CASSPDRTNEKLFF
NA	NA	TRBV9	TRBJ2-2	TGTGCCAGCAGCGTCACAGGGTCGAACACCGGGGAGCTGTTTTTT	CASSVTGSNTGELFF
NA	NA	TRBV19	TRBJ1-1	TGTGCCAGTAGAACCAGGTGGACTGAAGCTTTCTTT	CASRTRWTEAFF
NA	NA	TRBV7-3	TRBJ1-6	TGTGCCAGCAGCTTATACGCAGGGAATAATTCACCCCTCCACTTT	CASSLYAGNNSPLHF
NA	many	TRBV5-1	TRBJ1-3	TGCGCCAGCAGCCTGGGAGAATCTGGAAACACCATATATTTT	CASSLGESGNTIYF
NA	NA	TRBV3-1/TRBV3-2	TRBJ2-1	TGTGCCAGCAGCTTCGACTACGACAATGAGCAGTTCTTC	CASSFDYDNEQFF
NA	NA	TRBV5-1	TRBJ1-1	TGCGCCAGCAGCTTGGCCGAAGTACAAACGGGCACTGAAGCTTTCTTT	CASSLAEVQTGTEAFF
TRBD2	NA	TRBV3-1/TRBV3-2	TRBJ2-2	TGTGCCAGCAGCCACCCTCCAGGGCGGGGGGGGCCGCTCGGGGAGCTGTTTTTT	CASSHPPGRGGPLGELFF
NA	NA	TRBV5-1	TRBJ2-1	TGCGCCAGCGGGAGGGACATCGGGGACTTGCAGTTCTTC	CASGRDIGDLQFF
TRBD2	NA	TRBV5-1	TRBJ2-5	TGCGCCAGCAGCTACGCCGGGACTAGCGGGGGGGGGACCCAGTACTTC	CASSYAGTSGGGTQYF
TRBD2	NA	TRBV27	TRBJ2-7	TGTGCCAGCAGTTTTCATAGCGGGGATCCCTACGAGCAGTACTTC	CASSFHSGDPYEQYF
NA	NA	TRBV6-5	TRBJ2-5	TGTGCCAGTGATACTAGCAGGGAGACCCAGTACTTC	CASDTSRETQYF
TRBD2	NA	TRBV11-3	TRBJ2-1	TGTGCCAGCGGGACTAGCTCCTACAATGAGCAGTTCTTC	CASGTSSYNEQFF
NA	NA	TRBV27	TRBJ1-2	TGTGCCAGCAGTAACGGGACACACTATGGCTACACCTTC	CASSNGTHYGYTF
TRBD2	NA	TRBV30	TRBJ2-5	TGTGCCTGGAGTACGCGGGGGGCCCAGACCCAGTACTTC	CAWSTRGAQTQYF
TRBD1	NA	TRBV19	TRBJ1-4	TGTGCCAGTAGTATGACAGGGGAGGGATCGGCTGAAAAACTGTTTTTT	CASSMTGEGSAEKLFF
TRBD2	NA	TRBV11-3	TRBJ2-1	TGTGCCAGCAGCTTAGATAGCGGGGGGGCGAATGAGCAGTTCTTC	CASSLDSGGANEQFF
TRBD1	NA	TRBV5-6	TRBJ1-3	TGTGCCAGCAGCCCTGCGGACAGGGGGCTTCTCGAGGCTGGAAACACCATATATTTT	CASSPADRGLLEAGNTIYF
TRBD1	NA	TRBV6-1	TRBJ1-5	TGTGCCAGCAGTGAAGGGGACAGGGTTGATCAGCCCCAGCATTTT	CASSEGDRVDQPQHF
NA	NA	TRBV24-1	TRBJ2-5	TGTGCCACCAGTGCGGCGGGGGCGCAAGAGACCCAGTACTTC	CATSAAGAQETQYF
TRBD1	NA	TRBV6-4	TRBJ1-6	TGTGCCAGCAGCTATGACAGGGGTAACTCACCCCTCCACTTT	CASSYDRGNSPLHF
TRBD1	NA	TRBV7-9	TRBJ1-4	TGTGCCAGCAGCCCGAGACAGGGTCCGCGTAGGGAAAAACTGTTTTTT	CASSPRQGPRREKLFF